Listed here are 20 T cell receptor beta chains from one sample, sequenced in a study of blood T cell repertoires in COVID-19. The assay was immunoSEQ multiplex PCR, and TCRdb's table has in-frame clones only and misses some. The sample records approximately 270,000 clones, approximately 85% being singletons. The sample was PBMCs or T cells enriched from blood (not recorded which). The source is a woman between 25 and 40 years old who had recovered from COVID-19.

The chain is built from TRBV7-9 and TRBJ2-7, with a weak D call TRBD1 (5 bases). This CDR3 spans 12 amino acids. Trimming stripped 2 bases from V and 7 bases from J, with 9 bases between. Germline values: CDR1 SEHNR, CDR2 FQNEAQ (reference sequence). CDR3 coding DNA: TGTGCCAGCAGCTTACCAGGGCGGGAGCAGTACTTC. Amino acids: CASSLPGREQYF.

This sequence joins TRBV29-1 and TRBJ2-7, with 8 bases aligning to TRBD2. V shed 7 bases, J shed 4 bases, and the junction held 6 bases outside the gene matches. In germline, CDR1 is SQVTM, CDR2 ANQGSEA. CDR3 size: 12 residues. The CDR3, as DNA: TGCAGCGGGAGCGGGAGTGGGTACGAGCAGTACTTC. It is translated as CSGSGSGYEQYF.

This clone has only one observation. The gene calls are TRBV11-2 and TRBJ2-5, with D possibly matching TRBD2 (6 bases). The CDR3 runs to 16 residues. Trimming took off 4 bases at V and 5 bases at J, with 20 bases between the two ends. The germline gives CDR1 SGHAT, CDR2 FQNNGV. The CDR3 DNA reads as TGTGCCAGCAGCTACCGGGGATGGGGCGCGGGGGAGACCCAGTACTTC. Its protein is CASSYRGWGAGETQYF.

The chain links TRBV27 to TRBJ2-6; 8 bases line up with TRBD1. J gave up 1 base and V 5 bases, and 10 bases lay outside the gene matches. CDR3 length: 18 residues. CDR1 and CDR2 (germline): MNHEY, SMNVEV (reference sequence). CDR3 amino acids: CASSPSDRAQSGANVLTF. DNA for the CDR3: TGTGCCAGCAGTCCTTCGGACAGGGCCCAATCTGGGGCCAACGTCCTGACTTTC.

This chain connects TRBV28 to TRBJ2-7; possible D gene TRBD2, 5 bases. V lost 3 bases to trimming and J lost 6 bases, with 15 bases between them. Germline loops: CDR1 MDHEN, CDR2 SYDVKM. This CDR3 has 14 amino acids. In nucleotides, the CDR3 is TGTGCCAGCAGTTTGAAGGGCCTCGGACTCGAGCAGTACTTC. This codes for CASSLKGLGLEQYF. Looking up the rest from reference TRBV28 and TRBJ2-7 gives the full variable domain: DVKVTQSSRYLVKRTGEKVFLECVQDMDHENMFWYRQDPGLGLRLIYFSYDVKMKEKGDIPEGYSVSREKKERFSLILESASTNQTSMYLCASSLKGLGLEQYFGPGTRLTVT.

CDR3: CASSSDGYQPQHF. The CDR3 coding sequence is TGTGCCAGCAGTTCTGACGGGTATCAGCCCCAGCATTTT. The chain combines TRBV12-3 or TRBV12-4 with TRBJ1-5; D is unresolved. V was trimmed by 4 bases and J by 5 bases, leaving 9 bases between them. The CDR3 is 13 residues long.

The gene calls are TRBV30 and TRBJ2-1, with D possibly being TRBD2 (5 bases). The germline V gene has CDR1 GTSNPN and CDR2 SVGIG (reference sequence). Deletions cut 1 base from V and 3 bases from J, with 10 bases between. This CDR3 is built from 14 residues. For the CDR3, the DNA is TGTGCCTGGAGTGGTTATAGCGTCTACAATGAGCAGTTCTTC. It translates to CAWSGYSVYNEQFF.

V is TRBV6-5 and J is TRBJ2-7, with 9 bases fitting TRBD1. CDR1 is MNHEY, CDR2 SVGAGI, per germline. V was pared by 5 bases and J by 6 bases, with 8 bases of the junction left unmatched. The CDR3 sequence is 14 residues long. This chain's CDR3 is CASSLPSGQGEQYF. CDR3 nucleotide sequence: TGTGCCAGCAGTCTCCCCTCGGGACAGGGCGAGCAGTACTTC.

The V gene is TRBV10-3, the J gene TRBJ2-1, with a tentative D call TRBD2 (5 bases). The germline V gene has CDR1 ENHRY and CDR2 SYGVKD. The CDR3 is 16 amino acids. Deletions cut 6 bases from V and 4 bases from J, with 19 bases between. The CDR3 DNA follows: TGTGCCATCAGCGTTGGCGCGGGCGACTCATACAATGAGCAGTTCTTC. As protein: CAISVGAGDSYNEQFF.

The chain has TRBV11-2 and TRBJ2-5, with D perhaps TRBD1 (6 bases). The CDR3 runs 14 residues. The germline V gene encodes CDR1 SGHAT and CDR2 FQNNGV. Trimming cost V 5 bases and J 2 bases, with 12 bases left between them. This chain's CDR3 is CASSKRTAQETQYF. In DNA form, the CDR3 reads TGTGCCAGCAGCAAAAGGACAGCTCAAGAGACCCAGTACTTC.

This CDR3 is CASRGTGYPHPGELFF. As DNA, the CDR3 is TGCGCCAGCAGGGGGACAGGGTACCCCCACCCGGGGGAGCTGTTTTTT. V is TRBV5-1 and J is TRBJ2-2; 9 nucleotides line up with TRBD1. This CDR3 region has 16 residues. Germline loops: CDR1 SGHRS, CDR2 YFSETQ. Germline trimming cut 5 bases from V and 8 bases from J; bases unmatched to any gene: 13.

As DNA, the CDR3 is TGTGCCACCAGTGATTCTGGACAGGGGGCCTCCGGGGAGCTGTTTTTT. It specifies CATSDSGQGASGELFF. This chain uses TRBV24-1 with TRBJ2-2, with TRBD1 identical over 11 bases. The V gene's germline CDR1 is KGHDR and CDR2 SFDVKD. This CDR3 region has 16 residues. The V segment lost 2 bases and the J segment 6 bases; nucleotides outside the gene matches: 4.

This clone was seen a handful of times. V and J are TRBV4-1 and TRBJ1-5; 7 bases agree with TRBD1. This CDR3 contains 15 residues. The V segment lost 0 bases and the J segment 4 bases; nucleotides outside the gene matches: 3. CDR1 is MGHRA and CDR2 is YSYEKL in the germline V gene. CDR3 nucleotides: TGCGCCAGCAGCCAAGAACAGGGGTTTAATCAGCCCCAGCATTTT. Translating gives CASSQEQGFNQPQHF.

The chain links TRBV19 to TRBJ2-2; 9 bases are shared with TRBD1. Germline V CDR1 and CDR2: LNHDA, SQIVND (reference sequence). V lost 7 bases to trimming and J lost 7 bases; unmatched junction nucleotides: 7. This CDR3 spans 14 amino acids. CDR3 loop: CASIGQGLGGELFF. CDR3 DNA: TGTGCCAGTATTGGACAGGGGCTAGGCGGGGAGCTGTTTTTT.

The chain couples TRBV4-1 to TRBJ1-2; D might be TRBD1 (6 bases). Per the germline V gene, CDR1 is MGHRA and CDR2 is YSYEKL. The CDR3 covers 15 residues. Trimming removed 6 bases at V and 1 base at J, with 15 bases between. The CDR3 DNA reads as TGCGCCAGCAGGCCCGCCGGGACAAATAACTATGGCTACACCTTC. It is translated as CASRPAGTNNYGYTF.

This chain links TRBV11-1 with TRBJ2-7, with TRBD2 matching 8 bases. The germline gives CDR1 SGHAT, CDR2 FQDESV (reference sequence). The CDR3 runs to 16 residues. J was trimmed by 3 bases and V by 4 bases; bases with no gene match: 11. The CDR3 sequence: CASSYNPGLGVYEQYF. The CDR3 DNA sequence: TGTGCCAGCAGCTACAATCCGGGACTAGGAGTCTACGAGCAGTACTTC.

The chain has TRBV29-1 and TRBJ2-1; 9 bases match TRBD2. V lost 4 bases, J lost 6 bases, and 22 bases stayed unmatched. CDR1 SQVTM and CDR2 ANQGSEA come from the germline V gene. This CDR3 is built from 19 residues. The CDR3: CSVAGGVAGALIPSNEQFF. Written as DNA, the CDR3 is TGCAGCGTTGCCGGGGGGGTAGCGGGAGCCCTGATACCCAGCAATGAGCAGTTCTTC.

The chain combines TRBV14 with TRBJ2-3; 8 bases are shared with TRBD1. This CDR3 has 17 amino acids. The ends lost 1 base at V and 5 bases at J; junction bases unmatched: 11. From germline, CDR1 is SGHDN and CDR2 FVKESK. The CDR3 here is CASSQVSGTGGQDTQYF. In nucleotides, the CDR3 is TGTGCCAGCAGCCAAGTGTCCGGAACAGGGGGTCAAGATACGCAGTATTTT.

The rearrangement joins TRBV10-1 to TRBJ2-3; D not resolved. Germline-derived CDR1 and CDR2 are WNHNN and SYGVQD (reference sequence). CDR3 length: 15 amino acids. V lost 3 bases, J lost 7 bases, and 17 bases lay in between. The CDR3 DNA sequence: TGCGCCAGCAGTGATCTCACCCCGGGTCGTAATACGCAGTATTTT. Residues: CASSDLTPGRNTQYF.

The gene calls are TRBV27 and TRBJ2-7, with D perhaps matching TRBD1 (6 bases). V lost 4 bases and J lost 2, with 12 bases in between. This CDR3 comprises 14 residues. Looked up from germline, CDR1 is MNHEY and CDR2 is SMNVEV (reference sequence). CDR3 residues: CASSWQGRTYEQYF. CDR3 bases: TGTGCCAGCAGTTGGCAGGGGCGGACCTACGAGCAGTACTTC.